This TCR beta chain was sequenced during a study of beta chain features in type 1 diabetes. Study information: Age and gender were similar between patients and healthy donors, as were cell yields.

The isolated RNA, all of it, was reverse transcribed, so expressed TCRB transcripts were what got sequenced. The repertoire was sequenced with immunoSEQ multiplex PCR; TCRdb's copy has only in-frame clones and lacks some. The data show a few hundred thousand clones, approximately 15% seen once. This clone was detected a few times. Antigen: not known. V lost 0 bases, J lost 8 bases, and 2 bases stayed unmatched. The germline V gene encodes CDR1 SGHRS and CDR2 YFSETQ. This CDR3 region has 14 residues. Study results and caveats: People with Type 1 diabetes carried modestly yet significantly shorter TCRB CDR3s in all four CD4+ subsets.

The material sequenced was naive CD4+ T cells from blood. The clonotype comes from a man under 40 with type 1 diabetes. The chain joins TRBV5-1 to TRBJ2-1; 10 positions match TRBD2. Here the CDR3 DNA reads TGCGCCAGCAGCTTGGGGACTAGCGGCGATGAGCAGTTCTTC. Its translation: CASSLGTSGDEQFF.